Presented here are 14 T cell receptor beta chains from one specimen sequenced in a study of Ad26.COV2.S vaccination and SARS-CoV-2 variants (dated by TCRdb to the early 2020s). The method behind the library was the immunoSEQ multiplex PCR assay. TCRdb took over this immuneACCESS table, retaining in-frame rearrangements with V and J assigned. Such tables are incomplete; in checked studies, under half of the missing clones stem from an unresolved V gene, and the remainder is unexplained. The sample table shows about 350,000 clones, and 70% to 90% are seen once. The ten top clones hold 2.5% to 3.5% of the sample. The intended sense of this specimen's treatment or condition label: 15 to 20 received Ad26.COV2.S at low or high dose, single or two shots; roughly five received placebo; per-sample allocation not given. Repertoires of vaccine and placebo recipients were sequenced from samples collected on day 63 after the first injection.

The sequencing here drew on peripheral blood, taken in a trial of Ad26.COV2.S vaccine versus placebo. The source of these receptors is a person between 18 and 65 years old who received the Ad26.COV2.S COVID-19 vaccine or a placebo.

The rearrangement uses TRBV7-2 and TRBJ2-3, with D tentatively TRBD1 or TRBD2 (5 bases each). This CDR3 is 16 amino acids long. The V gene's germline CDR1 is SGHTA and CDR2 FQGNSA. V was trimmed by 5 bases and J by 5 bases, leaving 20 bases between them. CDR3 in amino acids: CASSGRGASRLDTQYF. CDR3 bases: TGTGCCAGCAGCGGTCGAGGGGCTAGCCGCTTAGATACGCAGTATTTT.

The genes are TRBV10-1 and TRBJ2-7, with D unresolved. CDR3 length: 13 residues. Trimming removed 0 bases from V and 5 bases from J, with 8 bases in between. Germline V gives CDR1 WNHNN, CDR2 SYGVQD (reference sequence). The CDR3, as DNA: TGCGCCAGCAGTGAGTCGTCATGGGACGAGCAGTACTTC. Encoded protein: CASSESSWDEQYF.

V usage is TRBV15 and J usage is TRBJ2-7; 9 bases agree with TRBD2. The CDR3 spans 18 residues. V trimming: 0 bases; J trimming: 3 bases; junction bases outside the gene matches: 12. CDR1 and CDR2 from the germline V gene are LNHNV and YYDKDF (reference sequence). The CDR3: CATSRESPRLADYYEQYF. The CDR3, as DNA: TGTGCCACCAGCAGAGAGAGTCCCCGACTAGCGGATTACTACGAGCAGTACTTC.

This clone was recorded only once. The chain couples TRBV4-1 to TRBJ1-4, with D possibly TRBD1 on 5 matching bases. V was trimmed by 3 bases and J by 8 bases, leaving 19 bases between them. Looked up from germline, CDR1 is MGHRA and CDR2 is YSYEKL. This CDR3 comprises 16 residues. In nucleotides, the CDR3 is TGCGCCAGCAGCCACTTGGGCGGCAGGGTCTTGGAAAAACTGTTTTTT. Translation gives CASSHLGGRVLEKLFF.

The CDR3: CASSQTPWAGPTDTQYF. CDR3 nucleotides: TGTGCCAGCAGTCAAACCCCTTGGGCGGGCCCTACAGATACGCAGTATTTT. This chain uses TRBV28 with TRBJ2-3; tentative D call: TRBD2 (5 bases). Germline CDR1 and CDR2: MDHEN and SYDVKM. The CDR3 extends over 17 amino acids. V was pared by 5 bases and J by 3 bases, with 21 bases between. The full variable domain, its missing parts supplied by reference TRBV28 and TRBJ2-3, is DVKVTQSSRYLVKRTGEKVFLECVQDMDHENMFWYRQDPGLGLRLIYFSYDVKMKEKGDIPEGYSVSREKKERFSLILESASTNQTSMYLCASSQTPWAGPTDTQYFGPGTRLTVL.

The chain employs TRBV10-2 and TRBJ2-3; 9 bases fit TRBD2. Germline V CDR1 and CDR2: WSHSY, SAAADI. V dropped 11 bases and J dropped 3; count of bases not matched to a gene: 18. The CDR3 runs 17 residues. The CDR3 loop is CAANPGLAAGVTDTQYF. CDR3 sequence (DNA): TGCGCCGCAAACCCGGGACTAGCCGCGGGGGTTACAGATACGCAGTATTTT.

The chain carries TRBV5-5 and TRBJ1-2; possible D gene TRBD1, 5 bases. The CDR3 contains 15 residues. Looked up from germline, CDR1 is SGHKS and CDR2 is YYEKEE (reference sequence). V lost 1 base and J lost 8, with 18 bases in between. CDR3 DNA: TGTGCCAGCAGCTTGCCAGGGACCCACACTGGGGGCTACACCTTC. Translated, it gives CASSLPGTHTGGYTF. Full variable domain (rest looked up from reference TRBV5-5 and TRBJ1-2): DAGVTQSPTHLIKTRGQQVTLRCSPISGHKSVSWYQQVLGQGPQFIFQYYEKEERGRGNFPDRFSARQFPNYSSELNVNALLLGDSALYLCASSLPGTHTGGYTFGSGTRLTVV.

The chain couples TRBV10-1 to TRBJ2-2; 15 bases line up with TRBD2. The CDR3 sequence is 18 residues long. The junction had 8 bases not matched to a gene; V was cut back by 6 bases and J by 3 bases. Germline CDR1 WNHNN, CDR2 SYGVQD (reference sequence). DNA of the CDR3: TGCGCCAGCAGCCCCGGACTAGCGGGAGGGCCCCACACCGGGGAGCTGTTTTTT. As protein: CASSPGLAGGPHTGELFF.

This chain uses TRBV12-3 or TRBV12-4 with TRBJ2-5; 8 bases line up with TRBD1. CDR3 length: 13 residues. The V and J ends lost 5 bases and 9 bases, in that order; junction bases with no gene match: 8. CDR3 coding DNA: TGTGCCAGCAGTGGACAGGGCGCGGGCGCCCAGTACTTC. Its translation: CASSGQGAGAQYF.

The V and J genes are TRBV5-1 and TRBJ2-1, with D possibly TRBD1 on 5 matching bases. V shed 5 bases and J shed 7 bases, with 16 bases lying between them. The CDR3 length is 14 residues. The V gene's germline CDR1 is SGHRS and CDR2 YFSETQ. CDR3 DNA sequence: TGCGCCAGCAGGACAGAGATCAGTACAAATGAGCAGTTCTTC. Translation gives CASRTEISTNEQFF.

Here the CDR3 DNA reads TGTGCCAGCAGTTTAAGACAGTACGTCTACCCCTTAAGTAGTACAGATACGCAGTATTTT. Protein sequence: CASSLRQYVYPLSSTDTQYF. The rearrangement links TRBV28 to TRBJ2-3, with D possibly TRBD1 on 5 matching bases. The V and J ends lost 2 bases and 3 bases respectively, with 27 bases between them. The CDR3 totals 20 residues. CDR1 is MDHEN, CDR2 SYDVKM, per germline.

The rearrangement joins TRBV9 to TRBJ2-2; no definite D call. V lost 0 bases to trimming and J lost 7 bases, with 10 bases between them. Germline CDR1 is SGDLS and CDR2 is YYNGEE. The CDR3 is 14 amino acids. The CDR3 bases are TGTGCCAGCAGCGTAGCGGCTACGAGCGGGGAGCTGTTTTTT. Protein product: CASSVAATSGELFF.

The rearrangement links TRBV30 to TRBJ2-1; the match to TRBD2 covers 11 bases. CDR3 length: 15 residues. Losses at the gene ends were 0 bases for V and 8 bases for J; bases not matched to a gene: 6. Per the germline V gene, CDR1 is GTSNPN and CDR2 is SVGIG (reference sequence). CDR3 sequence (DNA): TGTGCCTGGAGTGTACTTAGCGGGGGGGCCCATGAGCAGTTCTTC. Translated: CAWSVLSGGAHEQFF.

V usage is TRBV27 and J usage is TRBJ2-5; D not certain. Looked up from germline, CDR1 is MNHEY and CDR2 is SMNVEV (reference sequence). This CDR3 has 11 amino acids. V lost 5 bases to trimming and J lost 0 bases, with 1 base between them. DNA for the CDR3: TGTGCCAGCAGTGACCAAGAGACCCAGTACTTC. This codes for CASSDQETQYF.